One and the same sample provided the 30 T cell receptor beta chains below, sequenced in a study of response to subunit inactivated influenza vaccine. TCRdb fed the RT-PCR reads into MiXCR, producing one record per CDR3 protein. The sample holds fewer than 700,000 distinct CDR3 sequences, roughly 13% seen once. The sequencing here drew on PBMCs from blood, taken about 40 days after vaccination. The receptors come from a middle-aged man who received an inactivated influenza vaccine.

The rearrangement joins TRBV15 to TRBJ2-1; 7 positions agree with TRBD2. Germline V lookup: CDR1 LNHNV, CDR2 YYDKDF (reference sequence). V dropped 3 bases and J dropped 5; count of bases not matched to a gene: 10. The length of the CDR3 is 16 residues. The CDR3 sequence: CATSRAPGLQNNEQFF. CDR3 DNA: TGTGCCACCAGCAGGGCTCCGGGACTACAAAACAATGAGCAGTTCTTC.

This clonotype was found many times. The rearrangement uses TRBV5-1 and TRBJ2-5; tentatively, D is TRBD1 (6 bases). The germline CDR1 and CDR2 sequences are SGHRS and YFSETQ. The germline V and J ends were trimmed by 4 bases and 3 bases, with 16 bases remaining between them. There are 15 residues in the CDR3. The CDR3 spells CASSPSDRTKETQYF. The DNA of the CDR3 is TGCGCCAGCAGCCCGTCGGACAGAACGAAAGAGACCCAGTACTTC. The full variable domain, in which reference TRBV5-1 and TRBJ2-5 provide the parts outside the CDR3, is KAGVTQTPRYLIKTRGQQVTLSCSPISGHRSVSWYQQTPGQGLQFLFEYFSETQRNKGNFPGRFSGRQFSNSRSEMNVSTLELGDSALYLCASSPSDRTKETQYFGPGTRLLVL.

The chain couples TRBV5-5 to TRBJ2-7; no definite D call. The CDR3 length is 13 residues. CDR1 and CDR2 (germline): SGHKS, YYEKEE (reference sequence). Trimming stripped 9 bases from V and 3 bases from J, with 16 bases between. CDR3 DNA: TGTGCCATCGGCCCCGGGCCCGGCTACGAGCAGTACTTC. Its translation: CAIGPGPGYEQYF.

There are many counts of this clonotype. J is TRBJ2-1 and V is TRBV20-1, with D perhaps being TRBD1 or TRBD2 (6 bases each). Between the trimmed V and J ends, which lost 4 bases and 3 bases, there was a span of 16 bases. There are 15 residues in the CDR3. Germline CDR1 is DFQATT and CDR2 is SNEGSKA (reference sequence). The CDR3 spells CSAIAGGLDYNEQFF. CDR3 bases: TGCAGTGCTATTGCCGGGGGCCTAGACTACAATGAGCAGTTCTTC.

The chain couples TRBV12-3 or TRBV12-4 to TRBJ1-1, with D unresolved. Trimming removed 0 bases at V and 8 bases at J, with 10 bases between. CDR3 size: 13 residues. The CDR3 loop is CASSLAEFGEAFF. For the CDR3, the DNA is TGTGCCAGCAGTTTAGCAGAGTTCGGCGAAGCTTTCTTT.

This chain joins TRBV12-3 or TRBV12-4 and TRBJ2-2; D perhaps matches TRBD2 (6 bases). Between the trimmed V and J ends, which lost 6 bases and 0 bases, there was a span of 14 bases. There are 16 residues in the CDR3. This chain's CDR3 is CASRIHGGANTGELFF. CDR3 DNA: TGTGCCAGCAGGATACACGGGGGTGCGAACACCGGGGAGCTGTTTTTT.

The genes are TRBV6-5 and TRBJ1-4; a weak D match, TRBD1 (5 bases). Per germline, CDR1 MNHEY and CDR2 SVGAGI. The CDR3 length is 15 residues. The V gene lost 0 bases and the J gene lost 6 bases, with 11 bases spanning the gap. CDR3 amino acids: CASSYSNGDHEKLFF. Written as DNA, the CDR3 is TGTGCCAGCAGTTACTCGAATGGGGACCATGAAAAACTGTTTTTT.

The V and J genes are TRBV29-1 and TRBJ2-4; D is ambiguous. This CDR3 has 13 residues. The germline V and J ends were trimmed by 4 bases and 1 base, with 8 bases remaining between them. CDR1 and CDR2 (germline): SQVTM, ANQGSEA. The CDR3 here is CSVVSGAKNIQYF. Here the CDR3 DNA reads TGCAGCGTTGTTTCCGGGGCCAAAAACATTCAGTACTTC.

This clonotype has only a few counts. V and J are TRBV7-2 and TRBJ2-2, with 9 bases fitting TRBD2. V shed 2 bases, J shed 8 bases, and the junction held 6 bases outside the gene matches. The CDR3 spans 15 residues. Germline assignment: CDR1 SGHTA and CDR2 FQGNSA. The CDR3 coding sequence is TGTGCCAGCAGCTTAATGGCTAGCGGGAATGGGGAGCTGTTTTTT. Translation gives CASSLMASGNGELFF.

The table lists this clonotype with a few counts. CDR3 nucleotide sequence: TGTGCCAGCAGTTTAGACAGCTCTTACGGCTACACCTTC. Translation: CASSLDSSYGYTF. This chain connects TRBV12-3 or TRBV12-4 to TRBJ1-2; the D is unclear. The V gene lost 1 base and the J gene lost 8 bases, with 11 bases spanning the gap. This CDR3 has 13 amino acids.

This clonotype was counted only a few times. This chain connects TRBV20-1 to TRBJ2-6; D tentatively reads TRBD1 or TRBD2 (5 bases each). The V gene's germline CDR1 is DFQATT and CDR2 SNEGSKA (reference sequence). This CDR3 spans 15 amino acids. Trimming pared 6 bases from V and 2 bases from J, leaving 14 bases between. The CDR3 region is CSAGTIIPGANVLTF. The CDR3, as DNA: TGCAGTGCCGGGACGATAATTCCTGGGGCCAACGTCCTGACTTTC.

The rearrangement joins TRBV6-2 or TRBV6-3 to TRBJ2-1; D is unresolved. This CDR3 region has 13 residues. V was shortened by 5 bases and J by 5 bases, with 10 bases between the two germline ends. CDR1 and CDR2 from the germline V gene are MNHEY and SVGEGT. The CDR3 nucleotides read TGTGCCAGCAGTCTACTATACCACAATGAGCAGTTCTTC. The encoded protein is CASSLLYHNEQFF.

The rearrangement uses TRBV7-2 and TRBJ2-6; unclear D gene. The CDR3 spans 17 residues. Trimming cost V 1 base and J 0 bases, with 10 bases left between them. The germline gives CDR1 SGHTA, CDR2 FQGNSA. The DNA of the CDR3 is TGTGCCAGCAGCTTAGGTCTGTTCGCCTCTGGGGCCAACGTCCTGACTTTC. Its protein is CASSLGLFASGANVLTF. The whole variable domain, filled in from reference TRBV7-2 and TRBJ2-6, reads GAGVSQSPSNKVTEKGKDVELRCDPISGHTALYWYRQSLGQGLEFLIYFQGNSAPDKSGLPSDRFSAERTGGSVSTLTIQRTQQEDSAVYLCASSLGLFASGANVLTFGAGSRLTVL.

This clonotype was recorded many times. The J gene is TRBJ2-5, the V gene TRBV6-5, with 7 bases identical to TRBD2. With 0 bases clipped from V and 3 bases from J, the junction kept 4 bases outside the gene matches. The CDR3 loop spans 15 amino acids. Germline assignment: CDR1 MNHEY and CDR2 SVGAGI. Written as DNA, the CDR3 is TGTGCCAGCAGTTACTCGGGGGGGGGAGAAGAGACCCAGTACTTC. Its protein product is CASSYSGGGEETQYF.

As DNA, the CDR3 is TGCAGTGCTAGAGGTCTGGTGGGGGCTAAAGTCTACGAGCAGTACTTC. This sequence encodes CSARGLVGAKVYEQYF. The chain couples TRBV20-1 to TRBJ2-7, with D maybe TRBD1 (6 bases). Trimming removed 1 base from V and 3 bases from J, with 19 bases in between. Germline-derived CDR1 and CDR2 are DFQATT and SNEGSKA (reference sequence). The CDR3 loop spans 16 amino acids.

This chain connects TRBV7-8 to TRBJ2-1; 9 bases agree with TRBD1. In germline, CDR1 is SGHVS, CDR2 FQNEAQ. The CDR3 extends over 15 amino acids. V was pared by 5 bases and J by 9 bases, with 11 bases of the junction left unmatched. CDR3 in DNA: TGTGCCAGCAGCCTAATTGGACAGGGGTCCAGTGAGCAGTTCTTC. It translates to CASSLIGQGSSEQFF. The full variable domain, rest sourced from reference TRBV7-8 and TRBJ2-1, is GAGVSQSPRYKVAKRGQDVALRCDPISGHVSLFWYQQALGQGPEFLTYFQNEAQLDKSGLPSDRFFAERPEGSVSTLKIQRTQQEDSAVYLCASSLIGQGSSEQFFGPGTRLTVL.

Only a few counts were recorded for this clonotype. The chain is built from TRBV5-1 and TRBJ2-4, with D uncertain. This CDR3 comprises 15 residues. Trimming shortened V by 0 bases and J by 6 bases, and 13 bases separated the two germline ends. The germline V gene has CDR1 SGHRS and CDR2 YFSETQ. The CDR3 here is CASSLGPLNPNIQYF. CDR3 DNA: TGCGCCAGCAGCTTGGGCCCTCTTAACCCAAACATTCAGTACTTC.

This clonotype was observed at least ten times. The V and J genes are TRBV5-6 and TRBJ2-3; D gene unclear. Between the trimmed V and J ends, which lost 0 bases and 2 bases, there was a span of 7 bases. The CDR3 totals 14 residues. The germline V gene encodes CDR1 SGHDT and CDR2 YYEEEE. CDR3 DNA: TGTGCCAGCAGCTTGGGCCTTCTCACAGATACGCAGTATTTT. Residues: CASSLGLLTDTQYF.

In this sample, this clonotype turned up many times. V usage is TRBV7-9 and J usage is TRBJ1-1; unclear D gene. CDR3 size: 14 residues. Germline V CDR1 and CDR2: SEHNR, FQNEAQ (reference sequence). With 2 bases removed from V and 6 bases from J, the gap between germline ends came to 13 bases. Written as DNA, the CDR3 is TGTGCCAGCAGCTTATCGGCCAGTGGCCCTGAAGCTTTCTTT. Residues: CASSLSASGPEAFF.

This rearrangement joins TRBV7-9 to TRBJ2-2, with TRBD2 as a possible D gene (6 bases). Germline V gene sequence: CDR1 SEHNR, CDR2 FQNEAQ (reference sequence). This CDR3 contains 15 residues. V lost 5 bases and J lost 6, with 16 bases in between. The CDR3 loop reads CASSPLDYVAGELFF. DNA of the CDR3: TGTGCCAGCAGCCCCTTGGACTATGTGGCCGGGGAGCTGTTTTTT.

This clonotype appeared a few times. The genes are TRBV28 and TRBJ2-1; TRBD1 or TRBD2 may be the D gene (5 bases each). This CDR3 is 12 amino acids long. Germline loops: CDR1 MDHEN, CDR2 SYDVKM. With 5 bases removed from V and 14 bases from J, the gap between germline ends came to 16 bases. For the CDR3, the DNA is TGTGCCAGCAGTCCCCGGTGGGGACCGGAGTTCTTC. This sequence encodes CASSPRWGPEFF. The full variable domain, its missing parts supplied by reference TRBV28 and TRBJ2-1, is DVKVTQSSRYLVKRTGEKVFLECVQDMDHENMFWYRQDPGLGLRLIYFSYDVKMKEKGDIPEGYSVSREKKERFSLILESASTNQTSMYLCASSPRWGPEFFGPGTRLTVL.

This clonotype was observed at least ten times. The chain employs TRBV12-3 or TRBV12-4 and TRBJ2-1; tentative D call: TRBD2 (7 bases). The CDR3 consists of 16 residues. V was cut by 5 bases and J by 1 base, with 15 bases left in between. For the CDR3, the DNA is TGTGCCAGCAGTCCGTTGGGGGGGCAGTCCTACAATGAGCAGTTCTTC. The encoded protein is CASSPLGGQSYNEQFF.

The CDR3 nucleotides read TGCGCCAGCAGCGCCCTAGCGGGGGGGTCCTACGAGCAGTACTTC. Translating gives CASSALAGGSYEQYF. J is TRBJ2-7 and V is TRBV5-1; TRBD2 matches at 12 bases. The germline CDR1 and CDR2 sequences are SGHRS and YFSETQ. V was clipped by 4 bases and J by 1 base; unmatched bases: 3. The CDR3 runs 15 residues.

This clonotype was detected a few times. The chain combines TRBV20-1 with TRBJ2-5, with D perhaps TRBD1 or TRBD2 (5 bases each). The V gene lost 2 bases and the J gene lost 2 bases, with 15 bases spanning the gap. The germline gives CDR1 DFQATT, CDR2 SNEGSKA (reference sequence). The CDR3 runs 15 residues. The CDR3 protein is CSARRGSGAQETQYF. The CDR3 bases are TGCAGTGCTAGAAGAGGGAGTGGGGCTCAAGAGACCCAGTACTTC.

Comment on this clonotype: The junction departs from the called germline gene at one end, perhaps through a read error. The gene calls are TRBV12-3 or TRBV12-4 and TRBJ2-5; 7 bases line up with TRBD1. The CDR3 extends over 13 amino acids. The CDR3 is CAISGGQLKTQYF. CDR3 DNA: TGTGCCATCAGTGGGGGACAGCTCAAGACCCAGTACTTC.

This clonotype was recorded a few times. The chain uses TRBV12-3 or TRBV12-4 and TRBJ1-4; a possible D gene is TRBD1 (6 bases). Trimming took 6 bases from V and 8 from J, leaving 10 bases between them. The CDR3 consists of 12 residues. The CDR3 is CASRRTEEKLFF. CDR3 DNA sequence: TGTGCCAGCAGAAGGACAGAAGAAAAACTGTTTTTT.

This clonotype has only one observation. Just one base apart from a much larger clone, this may be a read error. The rearrangement uses TRBV7-8 and TRBJ2-1; 12 nucleotides line up with TRBD2. After removal of 5 bases from V and 7 bases from J, the junction contained 6 bases not matched to a gene. The CDR3 contains 15 residues. CDR1 and CDR2 (germline): SGHVS, FQNEAQ. The CDR3 DNA is TGTGCCAGCAGCCCTAGCGGGGGGGCCATTAATGAGCAGTTCTTC. Encoded protein: CASSPSGGAINEQFF.

This clonotype was counted a few times. The DNA of the CDR3 is TGTGCCAGCATACAGGGGGCGCGCAACGAGCAGTACTTC. Translation gives CASIQGARNEQYF. The rearrangement joins TRBV28 to TRBJ2-7, with 9 bases lining up with TRBD1. CDR1 is MDHEN, CDR2 SYDVKM, per germline. This CDR3 comprises 13 residues. The V and J ends lost 7 bases and 5 bases, in that order; junction bases with no gene match: 6.

The V and J genes are TRBV21-1 and TRBJ2-3. TRBV21-1 is a listed pseudogene. The CDR3 spans 15 residues. Here the CDR3 reads CASSKNPASTDTQYF. The CDR3 DNA reads as TGTGCCAGCAGCAAGAATCCAGCTAGCACAGATACGCAGTATTTT.

This clonotype was picked up a small number of times. The CDR3 is CSARVPLNTGELFF. DNA of the CDR3: TGCAGTGCTAGGGTCCCTTTGAACACCGGGGAGCTGTTTTTT. The chain has TRBV20-1 and TRBJ2-2; no clear D gene. With 3 bases removed from V and 1 base from J, the gap between germline ends came to 9 bases. CDR1 and CDR2 (germline): DFQATT, SNEGSKA (reference sequence). The CDR3 is 14 residues long.